This T cell receptor (beta chain) was captured in a study of blood T cells in healthy people across ages. The use of a sample-barcoded 5' primer and a J-beta primer mix characterized a second PCR of about 7 to 12 cycles. TCRdb reprocessed the 5' RACE reads via MiXCR and lists one record per CDR3 protein. This sample has some 750,000 distinct CDR3 sequences, with 22% found just once. The table lists this clonotype with a few counts. Sequencing input: blood. This sequence originates from a man in his 70s in good health.

CDR3 bases: TGTGCCACCACACCGGGGGACTCCAATGAGCAGTTCTTC. This encodes CATTPGDSNEQFF. The V and J genes are TRBV10-3 and TRBJ2-1; D might be TRBD2 (6 bases). Germline V gene data show CDR1 as ENHRY and CDR2 as SYGVKD. The CDR3 has 13 residues. Trimming took 10 bases from V and 6 from J, leaving 16 bases between them.